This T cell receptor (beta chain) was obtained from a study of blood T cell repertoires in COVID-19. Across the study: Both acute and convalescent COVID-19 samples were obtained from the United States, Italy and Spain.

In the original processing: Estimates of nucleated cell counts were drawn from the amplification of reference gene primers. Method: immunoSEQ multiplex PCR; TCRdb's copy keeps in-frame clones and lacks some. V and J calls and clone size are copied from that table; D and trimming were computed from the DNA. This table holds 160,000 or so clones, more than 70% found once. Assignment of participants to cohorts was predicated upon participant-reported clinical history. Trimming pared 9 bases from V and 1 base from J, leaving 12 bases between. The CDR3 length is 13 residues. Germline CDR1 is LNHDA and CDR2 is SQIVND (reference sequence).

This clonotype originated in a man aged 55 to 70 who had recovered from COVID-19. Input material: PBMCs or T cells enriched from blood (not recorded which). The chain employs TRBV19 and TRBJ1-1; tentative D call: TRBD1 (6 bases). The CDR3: CARDSGENTEAFF. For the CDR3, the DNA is TGTGCCAGGGACAGCGGCGAGAACACTGAAGCTTTCTTT.